Listed below are T cell receptor beta chains from one sample, sequenced in a study of blood T cell repertoires in COVID-19. Clones were sequenced by immunoSEQ multiplex PCR, and TCRdb holds only the in-frame ones, with some missing. The table includes 250,000 to 350,000 clones, over 75% detected once. Sequencing was done on a sample of peripheral blood. The receptors stem from a man younger than 35 with active or convalescent COVID-19. Each CDR3 is given with its conserved first and last residue. D genes are given only for firm matches.

-	TRBJ2-1	TRBV15	TGTGCCACCAGCAGAGATCCCGGCGGGCTTAGTGAGCAGTTCTTC	CATSRDPGGLSEQFF
TRBD1	TRBJ1-1	TRBV20-1	TGCAGTGACAGGGGGCCTGAAGCTTTCTTT	CSDRGPEAFF
-	TRBJ1-2	TRBV10-3	TGTGCCATCAGTGAGGAGGTCCACCCACGGTACACCTTC	CAISEEVHPRYTF
-	TRBJ1-3	TRBV4-1	TGCGCCAGCAGCCAAGTCGGGGCTGGAAACACCATATATTTT	CASSQVGAGNTIYF
-	TRBJ2-4	TRBV11-1	TGTGCCAGCAGCTTCCTCTGGGGGGACGGAGACATTCAGTACTTC	CASSFLWGDGDIQYF
-	TRBJ2-7	TRBV13	TGTGCCAGCAGCACCGGACAGGAGGGCGAGCAGTACTTC	CASSTGQEGEQYF
-	TRBJ2-7	TRBV19	TGTGCCAGTAGTATAGGGGGCAGCTACGAGCAGTACTTC	CASSIGGSYEQYF
TRBD1	TRBJ1-5	TRBV7-9	TGTGCCAGCAGCAACTCGGGAGGGGGCTTGAGTCAGCCCCAGCATTTT	CASSNSGGGLSQPQHF
-	TRBJ1-3	TRBV10-3	TGTGCCATCAGTGAAGTCGGGGTCGCGAACACCATATATTTT	CAISEVGVANTIYF
-	TRBJ2-3	TRBV11-3	TGTGCCAGCAGCCCAGGGGGAGGAGATACGCAGTATTTT	CASSPGGGDTQYF
-	TRBJ2-3	TRBV18	TGTGCCAGCTCACTAGACGGGGGGCCTCCTGATACGCAGTATTTT	CASSLDGGPPDTQYF
TRBD2	TRBJ2-7	TRBV10-3	TGTGCCATCAGTGAGTCTCGGGGGGGTCTTCCCTACGAGCAGTACTTC	CAISESRGGLPYEQYF
TRBD2	TRBJ2-6	TRBV6-4	TGTGCCAGCAGTGACTCGACTAGCGGGGGGGCGTCTGGGGCCAACGTCCTGACTTTC	CASSDSTSGGASGANVLTF